Described below is a single TCR beta chain sequence and its context. Only patients with spare fresh-frozen tumor and over two years of follow-up were included. In germline, CDR1 is SGHDN, CDR2 FVKESK. This CDR3 spans 17 amino acids. The trim removed 4 bases at V and 6 bases at J, leaving 16 bases unmatched. The data were taken from a study of glioma-infiltrating T cells after dendritic cell vaccination. Produced via immunoSEQ multiplex PCR; TCRdb's table is partial and in-frame only. The table has about 49,000 clones, 85% seen once. This receptor was obtained from a human donor with glioblastoma. V and J are TRBV14 and TRBJ2-7, with 9 bases that match TRBD2. This sample comprised blood, obtained before dendritic cell vaccination. The CDR3 loop reads CASSPRTPGTSLREQYF. The CDR3 DNA sequence: TGTGCCAGCAGCCCCAGGACACCCGGGACTAGCTTACGCGAGCAGTACTTC.